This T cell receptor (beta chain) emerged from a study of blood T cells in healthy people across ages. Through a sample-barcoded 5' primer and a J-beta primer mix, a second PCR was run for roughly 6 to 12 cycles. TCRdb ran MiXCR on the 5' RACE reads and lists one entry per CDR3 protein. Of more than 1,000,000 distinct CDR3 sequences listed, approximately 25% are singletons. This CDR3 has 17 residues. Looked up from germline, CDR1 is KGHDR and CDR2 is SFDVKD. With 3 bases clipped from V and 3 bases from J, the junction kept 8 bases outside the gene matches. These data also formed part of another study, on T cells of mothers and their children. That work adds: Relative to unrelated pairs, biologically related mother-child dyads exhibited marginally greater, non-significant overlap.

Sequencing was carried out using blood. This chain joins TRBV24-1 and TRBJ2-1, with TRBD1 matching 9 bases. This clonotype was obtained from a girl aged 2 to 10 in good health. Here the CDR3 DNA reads TGTGCCACCAGTGATCGAGCGGACAGGGGCGGCTACAATGAGCAGTTCTTC. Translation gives CATSDRADRGGYNEQFF.